This TCR beta chain was captured in a study of vaccination and CD4 T cells after COVID-19. The treatment here: approximately 9-day PBMC culture with coronavirus spike peptide pools or control peptides (ViraFEST assay). Cultured CD4+ T cells had their DNA profiled by the Oncomine TCR Beta short-read assay. A single record per CDR3 protein comes from TCRdb applying MiXCR to the PCR reads. The sample yields about 12,000 distinct CDR3 sequences, roughly 56% seen once. There are 15 residues in the CDR3. Germline V gives CDR1 SGHRS, CDR2 YFSETQ. The V end was cut by 0 bases, the J end by 4 bases, with 11 bases between. In this sample, this clonotype turned up a few times. The antigen is unknown.

This clonotype was obtained from a human donor who had recovered from COVID-19. Input material: CD4+ T cells from blood, cultured in vitro. The chain couples TRBV5-1 to TRBJ1-5; possible D gene TRBD1, 5 bases. The CDR3 reads CASSLDGQGNQPQHF. The CDR3, as DNA: TGCGCCAGCAGCTTGGATGGCCAGGGAAATCAGCCCCAGCATTTT.